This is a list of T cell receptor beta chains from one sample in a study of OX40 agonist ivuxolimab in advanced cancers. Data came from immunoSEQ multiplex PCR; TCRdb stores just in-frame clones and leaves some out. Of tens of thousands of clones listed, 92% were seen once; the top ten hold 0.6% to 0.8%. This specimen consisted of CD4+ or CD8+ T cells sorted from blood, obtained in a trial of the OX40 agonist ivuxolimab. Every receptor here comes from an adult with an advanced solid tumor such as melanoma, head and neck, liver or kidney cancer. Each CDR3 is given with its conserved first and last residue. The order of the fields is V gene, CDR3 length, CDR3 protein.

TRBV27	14	CASNGLASTDTQYF
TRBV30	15	CAWTRGPSSYNEQFF
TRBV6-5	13	CASSSGGRDTQYF
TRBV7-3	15	CASSPGLAGADTQYF
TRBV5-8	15	CASSLAGAGNQPQHF
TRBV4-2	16	CASSQDMVAGGLEQFF
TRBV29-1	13	CSVVASDQETQYF
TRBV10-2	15	CASSDGGRGNQPQHF
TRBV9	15	CASSVDGGRNQPQHF
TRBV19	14	CASRGRGADTEAFF
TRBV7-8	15	CASSASRQGRHGYTF
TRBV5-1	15	CASSPGTERNQPQHF
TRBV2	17	CASRWTSGSGGADTQYF
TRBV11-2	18	CASSSTGGPPPSTDTQYF
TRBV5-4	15	CASRAGGPNTGELFF
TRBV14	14	CASSQVSVNTEAFF
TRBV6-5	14	CASSAPGRNTEAFF
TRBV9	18	CASSVGLAGEALYNEQFF
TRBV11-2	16	CASSLNSGSSTYEQYF
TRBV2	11	CASSVQIEAFF
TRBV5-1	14	CASSLSTHRETQYF
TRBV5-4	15	CASSLGTVSYNEQFF
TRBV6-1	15	CASSLSRQGTSPLHF
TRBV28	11	CASSSDPEAFF
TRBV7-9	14	CASSSSGRSYEQFF
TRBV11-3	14	CASSLEEGSGELFF
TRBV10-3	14	CAISSGGGSDTQYF
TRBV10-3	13	CAISENSFYEQYF
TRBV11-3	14	CASNQGAGVAEAFF
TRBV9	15	CASSPSGVWNSPLHF
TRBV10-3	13	CAISEERGNEQFF
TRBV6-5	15	CASSFTRGRDQPQHF
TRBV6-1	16	CASSGSIGPGRETQYF
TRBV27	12	CASRADSYEQYF
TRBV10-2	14	CASRTSGRNDEQFF
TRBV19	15	CASSLTTGGDTEAFF
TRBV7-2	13	CASSLDRRYGYTF
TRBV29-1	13	CSVAGQDNQPQHF
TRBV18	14	CASSPLRGANVLTF
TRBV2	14	CASSEGGSLGEQYF
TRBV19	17	CASSIGGGGADTGELFF
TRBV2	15	CASSEKGMGYTEAFF
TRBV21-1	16	CASSKKGLVDTGELFF
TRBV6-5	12	CASRATVTEAFF
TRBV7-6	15	CASSLGGRLQETQYF
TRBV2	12	CASAASGYGYTF
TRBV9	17	CASSVDPSGGHQETQYF